This T cell receptor beta chain was documented in a study of cytomegalovirus exposure and HLA in healthy donors. Notes on the study in general: For TCR beta chains, V- and J-gene trimming was later linked to a missense DCLRE1C variant.

Trimming took 7 bases from V and 5 from J; bases not matched to a gene: 23. This CDR3 spans 20 amino acids. Germline V CDR1 and CDR2: LGHNT, FRNRAP. In the PCR, 60 Vbeta and 13 Jbeta primers were used. Libraries were prepared by immunoSEQ multiplex PCR; TCRdb keeps only in-frame clonotypes and omits some of them. The data contain some 76,000 clones, 70% to 90% of them seen just once; the ten biggest clones take up 1.5% to 2.5%. With respect to this clone: Antigen specificity is unknown.

The chain carries TRBV12-5 and TRBJ2-2; 9 nucleotides agree with TRBD1. The sample was PBMCs. The receptor was derived from a woman in her twenties or thirties in good health and CMV-seronegative. The CDR3 is CASAFSTLERVGTGTGELFF. As DNA, the CDR3 is TGTGCTAGTGCCTTCTCGACTCTTGAAAGGGTGGGGACAGGGACCGGGGAGCTGTTTTTT.